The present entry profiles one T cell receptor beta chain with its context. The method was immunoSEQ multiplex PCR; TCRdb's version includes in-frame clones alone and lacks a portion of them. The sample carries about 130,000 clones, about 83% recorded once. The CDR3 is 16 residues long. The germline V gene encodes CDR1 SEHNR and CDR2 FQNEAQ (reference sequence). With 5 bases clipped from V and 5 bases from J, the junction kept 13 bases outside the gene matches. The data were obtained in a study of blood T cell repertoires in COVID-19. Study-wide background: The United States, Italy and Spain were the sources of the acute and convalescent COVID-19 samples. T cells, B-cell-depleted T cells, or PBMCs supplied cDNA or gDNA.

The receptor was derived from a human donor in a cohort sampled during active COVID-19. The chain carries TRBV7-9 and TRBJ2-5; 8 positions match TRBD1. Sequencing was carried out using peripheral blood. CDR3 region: CASSPSPGQAAETQYF. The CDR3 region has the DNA TGTGCCAGCAGCCCTAGTCCGGGACAGGCAGCGGAGACCCAGTACTTC. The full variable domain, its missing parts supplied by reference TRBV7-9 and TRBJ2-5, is DTGVSQNPRHKITKRGQNVTFRCDPISEHNRLYWYRQTLGQGPEFLTYFQNEAQLEKSRLLSDRFSAERPKGSFSTLEIQRTEQGDSAMYLCASSPSPGQAAETQYFGPGTRLLVL.